The T cell receptor (beta chain) described here comes from a study of blood T cells in healthy people across ages. Study overall: For every two T cells, template switching captured about one barcoded beta molecule.

Together with a sample-barcoded 5' primer, a J-beta primer mix was included in a second PCR lasting about 7 to 11 cycles. MiXCR, applied by TCRdb to the 5' RACE reads, yields one record per CDR3 protein. Of over 1,200,000 distinct CDR3 sequences in the sample, approximately 59% were seen once. Points on this clonotype: Antigen specificity is unknown.

The CDR3 loop spans 17 amino acids. From germline, CDR1 is SGHRS and CDR2 YFSETQ. The junction had 12 bases not matched to a gene; V was cut back by 3 bases and J by 2 bases. General study results and limits: Diversity estimates from one million T cells were considered underestimates. When set beside aged donors, long-lived donors presented more naive CD4+ cells and higher diversity.

The material sequenced was blood. This clonotype originated in a young man in good health. The chain combines TRBV5-1 with TRBJ2-3; 7 bases match TRBD2. CDR3 in DNA: TGCGCCAGCAGCTGGGGGACTACAGGTGCTATCACAGATACGCAGTATTTT. It encodes CASSWGTTGAITDTQYF.